This record concerns one T cell receptor (beta chain) sequence. Categorization into cohorts depended on clinical history that participants reported. Only in-frame clones appear in the TCRdb table, and some are missing; sequencing was by immunoSEQ multiplex PCR. The sample lists 330,000 or so clones, roughly 84% occurring once. This record comes from a study of blood T cell repertoires in COVID-19. The clonotype comes from a woman in her twenties or thirties who had recovered from COVID-19. The specimen sequenced was PBMCs or T cells enriched from blood (not recorded which).

The CDR3 DNA sequence: TGTGCCAGCAGTTTAACGGGTAATTCACCCCTCCACTTT. Translated: CASSLTGNSPLHF. The chain carries TRBV28 and TRBJ1-6; D remains unclear. Trimming took 2 bases from V and 6 from J, leaving 5 bases between them. Germline V CDR1 and CDR2: MDHEN, SYDVKM. The CDR3 loop spans 13 amino acids.